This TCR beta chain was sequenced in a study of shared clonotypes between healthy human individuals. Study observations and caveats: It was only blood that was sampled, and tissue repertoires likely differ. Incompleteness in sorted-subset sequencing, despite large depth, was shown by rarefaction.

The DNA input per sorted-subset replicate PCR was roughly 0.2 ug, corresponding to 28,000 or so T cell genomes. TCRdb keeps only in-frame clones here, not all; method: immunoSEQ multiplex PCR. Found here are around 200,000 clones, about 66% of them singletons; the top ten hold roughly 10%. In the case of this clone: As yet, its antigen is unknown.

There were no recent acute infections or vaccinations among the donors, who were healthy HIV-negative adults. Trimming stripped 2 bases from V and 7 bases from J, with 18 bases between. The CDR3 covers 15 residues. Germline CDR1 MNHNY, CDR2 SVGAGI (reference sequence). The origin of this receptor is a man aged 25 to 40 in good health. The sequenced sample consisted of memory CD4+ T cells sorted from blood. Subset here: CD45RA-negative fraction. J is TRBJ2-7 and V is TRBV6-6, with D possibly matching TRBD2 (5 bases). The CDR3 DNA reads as TGTGCCAGCAGTTACGCCCCGCTCTACTCGGGGGAGCAGTACTTC. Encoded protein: CASSYAPLYSGEQYF.